The rows below give T cell receptor beta chains drawn from one sample of a study of a mutant IDH1 vaccine in newly diagnosed glioma. Sequencing used immunoSEQ multiplex PCR; TCRdb keeps in-frame clones, though not all of them. The sample has fewer than 100,000 clones; about 90% are singletons. Sequencing used PBMCs, obtained from a glioma patient treated with radiotherapy, temozolomide or both. The receptors were sampled from a woman in her 50s with glioma. Each CDR3 is given with its conserved first and last residue. The order of the fields is clone size, D gene, J gene, V gene, CDR3 protein, CDR3 DNA. A D gene is named only where the DNA matches it firmly. Clone size is not always given. Where it is, it says once, few, many or a class for expanded clones.

. . TRBJ1-1 TRBV5-5 CASSRIDTGSTEAFF TGTGCCAGCAGCCGAATTGACACAGGGAGCACTGAAGCTTTCTTT
. . TRBJ1-3 TRBV4-1 CASSQERGSSGNTIYF TGCGCCAGCAGCCAAGAGCGGGGCAGCTCTGGAAACACCATATATTTT
. . TRBJ2-2 TRBV2 CASIGGTPGELFF TGTGCCAGCATCGGGGGCACACCCGGGGAGCTGTTTTTT
. TRBD1 TRBJ2-3 TRBV10-3 CAITDTGTGASKQYF TGTGCCATCACAGATACCGGGACAGGGGCGTCAAAGCAGTATTTT
. TRBD2 TRBJ2-1 TRBV5-1 CASSPVAGPYNEQFF TGCGCCAGCAGCCCAGTAGCGGGACCCTACAATGAGCAGTTCTTC
once TRBD1 TRBJ1-6 TRBV10-3 CAISEAGQLLSSYNSPLHF TGTGCCATCAGTGAGGCGGGACAGCTCCTAAGCTCCTATAATTCACCCCTCCACTTT
. TRBD1 TRBJ2-3 TRBV5-1 CASSPRGGRALLTDTQYF TGCGCCAGCAGCCCAAGAGGGGGCCGGGCCCTTCTCACAGATACGCAGTATTTT
once TRBD2 TRBJ2-1 TRBV9 CASSPLAGPLNEQFF TGTGCCAGCAGCCCCCTAGCGGGACCCCTCAATGAGCAGTTCTTC
. . TRBJ1-1 TRBV6-5 CASSYGGGGTEAFF TGTGCCAGCAGTTACGGTGGCGGGGGCACTGAAGCTTTCTTT
. . TRBJ1-5 TRBV5-1 CASSLSVGQPQHF TGCGCCAGCAGCTTGTCTGTGGGTCAGCCCCAGCATTTT
. TRBD1 TRBJ1-4 TRBV19 CASMDRPATNEKLFF TGTGCCAGTATGGACAGGCCAGCAACTAATGAAAAACTGTTTTTT
. . TRBJ2-7 TRBV28 CASSLGDANGEQYF TGTGCCAGCAGTTTAGGGGACGCAAATGGCGAGCAGTACTTC
. . TRBJ1-4 TRBV6-5 CASSYSTGINEKLFF TGTGCCAGCAGTTACTCGACAGGCATTAATGAAAAACTGTTTTTT
. TRBD1 TRBJ1-2 TRBV27 CASWGQEKYYTF TGTGCCAGCTGGGGACAGGAAAAATACTACACCTTC
. . TRBJ1-1 TRBV10-1 CASRTGNRNTEAFF TGCGCCAGCAGAACAGGGAACCGGAACACTGAAGCTTTCTTT
once . TRBJ1-2 TRBV6-5 CAAIWSYGYTF TGTGCCGCCATCTGGAGCTATGGCTACACCTTC
. TRBD2 TRBJ2-1 TRBV9 CASSVERTSRYNEQFF TGTGCCAGCAGCGTAGAAAGGACTAGCCGTTACAATGAGCAGTTCTTC